The 18 T cell receptor beta chains reported below all come from one sample, sequenced in a study of blood T cell repertoires in COVID-19. Clones were read by immunoSEQ multiplex PCR, and TCRdb kept only the in-frame ones, dropping some. The sample yields 180,000 or so clones, nearly 90% seen once. Sequencing input: PBMCs or T cells enriched from blood (not recorded which). These receptors originate from a woman in her 40s with acute COVID-19.

The table lists this clone with a count of one. The V gene is TRBV6-5, the J gene TRBJ2-1; a possible D gene is TRBD2 (5 bases). V was pared by 0 bases and J by 10 bases, with 10 bases between. CDR3 length equals 13 residues. Per the germline V gene, CDR1 is MNHEY and CDR2 is SVGAGI. As DNA, the CDR3 is TGTGCCAGCAGTTACTCGCTAGAGCGGGAGCAGTTCTTC. Translation: CASSYSLEREQFF.

J is TRBJ1-5 and V is TRBV19; TRBD1 matches at 7 bases. Germline values: CDR1 LNHDA, CDR2 SQIVND (reference sequence). The CDR3 consists of 18 residues. The V and J ends lost 1 base and 0 bases, in that order; junction bases with no gene match: 9. CDR3 protein: CASSIVETGFYSNQPQHF. The CDR3 bases are TGTGCCAGTAGTATAGTTGAGACAGGGTTTTATAGCAATCAGCCCCAGCATTTT.

The chain carries TRBV27 and TRBJ1-1, with a tentative D call TRBD1 (5 bases). CDR3 length equals 14 residues. CDR1 MNHEY and CDR2 SMNVEV come from the germline V gene (reference sequence). The V and J ends lost 2 bases and 0 bases respectively, with 7 bases between them. CDR3 nucleotides: TGTGCCAGCAGTTTAACAGGATTGAACACTGAAGCTTTCTTT. This gives the protein CASSLTGLNTEAFF.

This sequence joins TRBV4-1 and TRBJ1-6, with a weak D call TRBD1 (6 bases). Trimming removed 0 bases at V and 5 bases at J, with 11 bases between. CDR3 length equals 16 residues. CDR1 and CDR2 from the germline V gene are MGHRA and YSYEKL. The DNA for the CDR3 is TGCGCCAGCAGCCAAGAAGGGACACCAAATAATTCACCCCTCCACTTT. Translated: CASSQEGTPNNSPLHF.

This clone has only one observation. The V call is TRBV21-1, the J call TRBJ1-1; the D call TRBD1 from the table was never checked on the DNA. TRBV21-1 is annotated as a pseudogene. The CDR3 sequence is 12 residues long. The CDR3 DNA reads as TGTGCCAGCCCCCGACAGAACACTGAAGCTTTCTTT. Amino acid sequence: CASPRQNTEAFF.

The chain uses TRBV18 and TRBJ2-5; D gene uncertain. The CDR3 has 11 amino acids. CDR1 KGHSH and CDR2 LQKENI come from the germline V gene. The germline V and J ends were trimmed by 5 bases and 2 bases, with 3 bases remaining between them. The CDR3 spells CASSSQETQYF. The CDR3 DNA follows: TGTGCCAGCTCATCGCAAGAGACCCAGTACTTC.

The chain uses TRBV28 and TRBJ1-5; a weak D match, TRBD1 (6 bases). Deletions cut 7 bases from V and 2 bases from J, with 12 bases between. There are 14 residues in the CDR3. Germline V gene sequence: CDR1 MDHEN, CDR2 SYDVKM. In DNA, the CDR3 is TGTGCCAGCACCAGACAGGAGGGCAATCAGCCCCAGCATTTT. As protein: CASTRQEGNQPQHF.

The J gene is TRBJ1-2, the V gene TRBV2; 7 nucleotides match TRBD1. CDR1 SNHLY and CDR2 FYNNEI come from the germline V gene. The CDR3 has 14 amino acids. V was pared by 2 bases and J by 4 bases, with 4 bases of the junction left unmatched. The CDR3 sequence: CASSEMAGGYGYTF. The CDR3 DNA reads TGTGCCAGCAGTGAAATGGCAGGGGGCTATGGCTACACCTTC.

The rearrangement uses TRBV7-8 and TRBJ2-1, with 11 nucleotides matching TRBD2. Losses at the gene ends were 1 base for V and 7 bases for J; bases not matched to a gene: 9. This CDR3 is built from 17 residues. Germline CDR1 and CDR2: SGHVS and FQNEAQ. CDR3 amino acids: CASSLVGTSGQLNEQFF. The CDR3 nucleotides are TGTGCCAGCAGCTTAGTGGGGACTAGCGGCCAGCTGAATGAGCAGTTCTTC.

The chain has TRBV18 and TRBJ1-3, with D possibly matching TRBD1 (6 bases). V lost 6 bases to trimming and J lost 4 bases, with 13 bases between them. The V gene's germline CDR1 is KGHSH and CDR2 LQKENI. The CDR3 has 14 residues. This chain's CDR3 is CASSPGQDGNTIYF. CDR3 coding DNA: TGTGCCAGCTCGCCGGGACAAGACGGAAACACCATATATTTT.

The chain has TRBV19 and TRBJ1-1; TRBD1 matches 8 bases. Germline loops: CDR1 LNHDA, CDR2 SQIVND (reference sequence). Trimming cost V 7 bases and J 1 base; bases outside gene matches: 8. This CDR3 region has 15 residues. CDR3 in amino acids: CASTRGLRRNTEAFF. CDR3 bases: TGTGCCAGTACCAGGGGGCTGAGGAGGAACACTGAAGCTTTCTTT. Based on the CDR3 plus reference TRBV19 and TRBJ1-1, the full variable domain is DGGITQSPKYLFRKEGQNVTLSCEQNLNHDAMYWYRQDPGQGLRLIYYSQIVNDFQKGDIAEGYSVSREKKESFPLTVTSAQKNPTAFYLCASTRGLRRNTEAFFGQGTRLTVV.

This clone was seen just once. This sequence joins TRBV19 and TRBJ1-2; 8 bases are a match to TRBD1. The CDR3 has 15 residues. J was trimmed by 0 bases and V by 4 bases; bases with no gene match: 4. Germline V CDR1 and CDR2: LNHDA, SQIVND (reference sequence). In nucleotides, the CDR3 is TGTGCCAGTAGTACCTGGGACAGGCCTAACTATGGCTACACCTTC. Residues: CASSTWDRPNYGYTF.

V usage is TRBV9 and J usage is TRBJ1-3, with 9 bases matching TRBD1. Germline V CDR1 and CDR2: SGDLS, YYNGEE. This CDR3 region has 15 residues. V shed 3 bases, J shed 2 bases, and the junction held 3 bases outside the gene matches. In DNA, the CDR3 is TGTGCCAGCAGCGCGGACAGGGGACCTGGAAACACCATATATTTT. It specifies CASSADRGPGNTIYF. The whole variable domain, remainder taken from reference TRBV9 and TRBJ1-3, is DSGVTQTPKHLITATGQRVTLRCSPRSGDLSVYWYQQSLDQGLQFLIQYYNGEERAKGNILERFSAQQFPDLHSELNLSSLELGDSALYFCASSADRGPGNTIYFGEGSWLTVV.

This chain joins TRBV5-4 and TRBJ1-1; possible D gene TRBD1, 6 bases. The CDR3 sequence is 15 residues long. V shed 2 bases and J shed 0 bases, with 11 bases lying between them. Germline-derived CDR1 and CDR2 are SGHNT and YYREEE (reference sequence). Written as DNA, the CDR3 is TGTGCCAGCAGCTTAGGGGGGGTCCTGAACACTGAAGCTTTCTTT. It is translated as CASSLGGVLNTEAFF.

The chain recombines TRBV19 with TRBJ2-7, with a possible D match to TRBD1 (6 bases). Germline V CDR1 and CDR2: LNHDA, SQIVND (reference sequence). Trimming left V 3 bases short and J 5 bases short, with 17 bases between. The CDR3 contains 15 residues. The CDR3 sequence: CASSMGAGPLDEQYF. CDR3 DNA sequence: TGTGCCAGTAGTATGGGGGCAGGACCTCTAGACGAGCAGTACTTC.

This CDR3 reads CASSFGTEYNEQFF. CDR3 DNA sequence: TGTGCCAGCAGTTTCGGGACAGAATACAATGAGCAGTTCTTC. The V gene is TRBV28, the J gene TRBJ2-1; TRBD1 matches at 7 bases. With 3 bases clipped from V and 4 bases from J, the junction kept 3 bases outside the gene matches. Germline assignment: CDR1 MDHEN and CDR2 SYDVKM. The CDR3 sequence is 14 residues long.

The gene calls are TRBV6-5 and TRBJ1-1, with D hard to call. V dropped 10 bases and J dropped 6 bases, with 15 bases sitting between them. The CDR3 totals 12 residues. CDR1 MNHEY and CDR2 SVGAGI come from the germline V gene. DNA of the CDR3: TGTGCCACCCACGGTGGGCTCGCTGAAGCTTTCTTT. It translates to CATHGGLAEAFF.

A few counts support this clone. This chain uses TRBV5-1 with TRBJ1-1; D not resolved. Germline-derived CDR1 and CDR2 are SGHRS and YFSETQ. This CDR3 contains 15 residues. The V and J ends lost 4 bases and 0 bases respectively, with 13 bases between them. CDR3 nucleotides: TGCGCCAGCAGCCCGGGTTGGGGAGTGAACACTGAAGCTTTCTTT. The encoded protein is CASSPGWGVNTEAFF. Together with reference TRBV5-1 and TRBJ1-1, the CDR3 gives the full variable domain: KAGVTQTPRYLIKTRGQQVTLSCSPISGHRSVSWYQQTPGQGLQFLFEYFSETQRNKGNFPGRFSGRQFSNSRSEMNVSTLELGDSALYLCASSPGWGVNTEAFFGQGTRLTVV.